These 29 T cell receptor beta chains originate from one sample sequenced in a study of monozygotic twins with inflammatory bowel disease (dated by TCRdb to between 2018 and 2021). Preparation of the library involved 5' RACE. This sample was sequenced with an Illumina HiSeq 2500. TCRdb reprocessed the reads and assigns one entry to each CDR3 protein sequence, leaving out DNA. The sample table records 300,000 to 350,000 distinct CDR3 sequences. The ten largest make up under 2.5% of the sample. What was sequenced was blood. The receptors were sampled from a human donor with ulcerative colitis or Crohn's disease, or a healthy co-twin of an affected twin (not recorded which).

Here the CDR3 reads CASSRINQPQHF. This chain links TRBV19 with TRBJ1-5. Germline V gene lookup returns CDR1 LNHDA and CDR2 SQIVND (reference sequence). The CDR3 consists of 12 residues.

The chain links TRBV4-3 to TRBJ2-1; there is no DNA to check the TCRdb D call of TRBD1. This CDR3 has 16 amino acids. Germline V gene lookup returns CDR1 LGHNA and CDR2 YSLEER. Here the CDR3 reads CASSQDFTGGYNEQFF.

V gene TRBV14 combines with J gene TRBJ2-7; TCRdb proposes TRBD1, but this gene call is untestable without DNA. The CDR3 runs 14 residues. CDR1 SGHDN and CDR2 FVKESK come from the germline V gene. CDR3: CASSQDDRVHEQYF.

The chain uses TRBV5-6 and TRBJ2-4; TCRdb calls TRBD1, which cannot be checked without DNA. The CDR3 has 17 amino acids. Germline values: CDR1 SGHDT, CDR2 YYEEEE. The CDR3 is CASSLEGAHMAKGIQYF.

V usage is TRBV12-3 or TRBV12-4 and J usage is TRBJ2-2; TCRdb gives TRBD2 as the D gene, but with no DNA this cannot be confirmed. The CDR3 contains 14 residues. The CDR3 loop is CASSSMGGTGELFF.

Here the CDR3 reads CSARVDVNYGYTF. The J gene is TRBJ1-2, the V gene TRBV20-1. The V gene's germline CDR1 is DFQATT and CDR2 SNEGSKA (reference sequence). The CDR3 runs to 13 residues.

The CDR3 is CASSLGSGDRNQPQHF. V usage is TRBV5-1 and J usage is TRBJ1-5; lacking DNA, the TRBD1 call made by TCRdb goes unchecked. From germline, CDR1 is SGHRS and CDR2 YFSETQ. The length of the CDR3 is 16 residues.

This chain links TRBV6-1 with TRBJ1-6; TCRdb reports TRBD1, a call that lacks DNA to check it against. Per the germline V gene, CDR1 is MNHNS and CDR2 is SASEGT. The CDR3 covers 17 residues. CDR3 loop: CASGSGTLSSYNSPLHF.

The chain combines TRBV19 with TRBJ2-1. The CDR3 spans 15 residues. Germline-derived CDR1 and CDR2 are LNHDA and SQIVND (reference sequence). The CDR3 sequence: CASSTQKLPYNEQFF.

The chain is built from TRBV7-2 and TRBJ2-1; TCRdb's D call of TRBD2 is untestable without DNA. There are 14 residues in the CDR3. CDR1 and CDR2 (germline): SGHTA, FQGNSA. Here the CDR3 reads CASSGTSSSNEQFF.

The rearrangement uses TRBV20-1 and TRBJ1-1; TCRdb returns TRBD1, unconfirmable since there is no DNA. The CDR3 runs to 12 residues. In germline, CDR1 is DFQATT, CDR2 SNEGSKA (reference sequence). The CDR3 is CSANPEGVRAFF.

The rearrangement joins TRBV5-1 to TRBJ2-5; the D call from TCRdb, TRBD2, cannot be confirmed without DNA. Germline lookup yields CDR1 SGHRS and CDR2 YFSETQ. The CDR3 is 16 amino acids. This CDR3 is CASSLAAAGGGETQYF.

This chain joins TRBV5-4 and TRBJ2-5. The CDR3 consists of 13 residues. CDR1 and CDR2 from the germline V gene are SGHNT and YYREEE (reference sequence). CDR3 loop: CASSLTVTETQYF. The full variable domain, with the rest looked up from reference TRBV5-4 and TRBJ2-5, is ETGVTQSPTHLIKTRGQQVTLRCSSQSGHNTVSWYQQALGQGPQFIFQYYREEENGRGNFPPRFSGLQFPNYSSELNVNALELDDSALYLCASSLTVTETQYFGPGTRLLVL.

V and J are TRBV20-1 and TRBJ2-5; TCRdb's assignment of TRBD2 cannot be checked, as there is no DNA. There are 17 residues in the CDR3. In germline, CDR1 is DFQATT, CDR2 SNEGSKA (reference sequence). The CDR3 region is CSARGLAGSPIQETQYF.

The chain has TRBV5-1 and TRBJ1-2. The CDR3 runs to 14 residues. Germline V gene sequence: CDR1 SGHRS, CDR2 YFSETQ. The CDR3 loop is CASSLSESLDGYTF.

The J gene is TRBJ2-1, the V gene TRBV5-4; lacking DNA, the TRBD1 call made by TCRdb goes unchecked. The CDR3 loop spans 16 amino acids. Germline-derived CDR1 and CDR2 are SGHNT and YYREEE (reference sequence). Here the CDR3 reads CASSRDRSLVYNEQFF.

This chain connects TRBV6-5 to TRBJ2-1; TCRdb names TRBD1, which stays unverified in the absence of DNA. Germline CDR1 MNHEY, CDR2 SVGAGI. CDR3 size: 12 residues. CDR3 protein: CASSSGQGEQFF.

The chain couples TRBV14 to TRBJ1-1; TCRdb gives TRBD1 as the D gene, but with no DNA this cannot be confirmed. The CDR3 covers 15 residues. Looked up from germline, CDR1 is SGHDN and CDR2 is FVKESK. This CDR3 reads CASSPHAGVNTEAFF.

The chain uses TRBV4-1 and TRBJ2-1; the TCRdb call, TRBD1, lacks DNA for checking. Germline lookup yields CDR1 MGHRA and CDR2 YSYEKL. The CDR3 is 17 residues long. The CDR3 reads CASSQVVGAILWDEQFF.

The chain is built from TRBV11-2 and TRBJ2-7; with no DNA, the TCRdb D assignment of TRBD2 cannot be verified. CDR3 size: 16 residues. Germline V CDR1 and CDR2: SGHAT, FQNNGV. Here the CDR3 reads CASSLEEGGMGYEQYF.

The rearrangement joins TRBV11-2 to TRBJ2-3. The germline gives CDR1 SGHAT, CDR2 FQNNGV. The CDR3 runs to 13 residues. CDR3 amino acids: CASSLDPASGQYF.

The CDR3 protein is CATSRAGLTLNYGYTF. This chain uses TRBV15 with TRBJ1-2. The CDR3 length is 16 residues. CDR1 and CDR2 (germline): LNHNV, YYDKDF (reference sequence).

The genes are TRBV6-5 and TRBJ1-1; TCRdb designates TRBD1, a call that cannot be tested without DNA. From germline, CDR1 is MNHEY and CDR2 SVGAGI. The CDR3 covers 15 residues. The CDR3 is CASSYNPGRHTEAFF.

This chain links TRBV5-1 with TRBJ2-1. CDR3 length: 14 residues. CDR1 and CDR2 (germline): SGHRS, YFSETQ. CDR3 sequence reads: CVSSQDTPRNEQFF.

J is TRBJ2-1 and V is TRBV25-1; the TCRdb D gene call, TRBD1, has no DNA to confirm it. The CDR3 runs to 16 residues. Germline CDR1 is MGHDK and CDR2 is SYGVNS. This CDR3 is CASSVRPGQGLREQFF.

The rearrangement uses TRBV28 and TRBJ2-3; as DNA is missing, the TRBD2 call by TCRdb cannot be tested. Germline V CDR1 and CDR2: MDHEN, SYDVKM. CDR3 length: 14 residues. CDR3 loop: CASGDLVETDTQYF.

The chain employs TRBV11-2 and TRBJ2-5; TCRdb's D gene call, TRBD2, goes unchecked for lack of DNA. From germline, CDR1 is SGHAT and CDR2 FQNNGV. This CDR3 is 15 amino acids long. CDR3 sequence: CASSLDGRGLETQYF.

The CDR3 loop reads CSASAQTGSWSPLHF. The rearrangement joins TRBV20-1 to TRBJ1-6; TCRdb names TRBD1, which stays unverified in the absence of DNA. The CDR3 loop spans 15 amino acids. From germline, CDR1 is DFQATT and CDR2 SNEGSKA (reference sequence).

The V and J genes are TRBV20-1 and TRBJ2-5; the D gene TCRdb calls, TRBD1, cannot be checked with no DNA. The CDR3 spans 16 residues. Per the germline V gene, CDR1 is DFQATT and CDR2 is SNEGSKA (reference sequence). The CDR3 protein is CSASMNGRGNQETQYF.